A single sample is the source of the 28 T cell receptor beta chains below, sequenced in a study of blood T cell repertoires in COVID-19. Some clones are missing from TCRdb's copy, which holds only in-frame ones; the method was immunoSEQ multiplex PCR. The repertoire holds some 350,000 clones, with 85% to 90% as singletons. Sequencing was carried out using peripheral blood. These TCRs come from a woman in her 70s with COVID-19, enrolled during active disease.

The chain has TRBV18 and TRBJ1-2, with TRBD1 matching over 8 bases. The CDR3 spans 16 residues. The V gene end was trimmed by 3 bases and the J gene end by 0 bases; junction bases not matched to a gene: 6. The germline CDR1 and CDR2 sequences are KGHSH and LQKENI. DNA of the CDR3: TGTGCCAGCTCACCGGGACAGGTCTTAGCTAACTATGGCTACACCTTC. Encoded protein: CASSPGQVLANYGYTF.

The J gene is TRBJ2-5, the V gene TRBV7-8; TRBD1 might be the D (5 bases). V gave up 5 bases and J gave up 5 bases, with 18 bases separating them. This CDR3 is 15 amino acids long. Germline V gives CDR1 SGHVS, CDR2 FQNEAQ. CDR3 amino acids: CASSTHEGARETQYF. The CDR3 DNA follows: TGTGCCAGCAGCACCCATGAAGGGGCCCGGGAGACCCAGTACTTC. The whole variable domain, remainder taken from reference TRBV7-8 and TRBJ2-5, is GAGVSQSPRYKVAKRGQDVALRCDPISGHVSLFWYQQALGQGPEFLTYFQNEAQLDKSGLPSDRFFAERPEGSVSTLKIQRTQQEDSAVYLCASSTHEGARETQYFGPGTRLLVL.

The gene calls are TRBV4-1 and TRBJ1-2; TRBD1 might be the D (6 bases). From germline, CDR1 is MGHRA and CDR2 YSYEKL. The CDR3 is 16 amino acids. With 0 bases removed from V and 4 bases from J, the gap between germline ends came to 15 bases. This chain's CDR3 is CASSQEPEGGFYGYTF. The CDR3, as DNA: TGCGCCAGCAGCCAAGAACCTGAGGGGGGGTTCTATGGCTACACCTTC.

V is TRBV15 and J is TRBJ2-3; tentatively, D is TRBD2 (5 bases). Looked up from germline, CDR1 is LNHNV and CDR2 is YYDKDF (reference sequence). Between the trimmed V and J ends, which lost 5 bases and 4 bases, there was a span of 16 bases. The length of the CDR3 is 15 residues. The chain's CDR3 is CATSDPAGRADTQYF. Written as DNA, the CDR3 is TGTGCCACCAGCGACCCGGCGGGCCGGGCAGATACGCAGTATTTT.

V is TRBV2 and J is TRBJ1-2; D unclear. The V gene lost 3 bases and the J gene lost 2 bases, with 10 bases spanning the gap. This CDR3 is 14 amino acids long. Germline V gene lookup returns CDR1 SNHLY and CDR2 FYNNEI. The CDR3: CASSEGPTNYGYTF. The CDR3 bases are TGTGCCAGCAGTGAGGGCCCCACCAACTATGGCTACACCTTC.

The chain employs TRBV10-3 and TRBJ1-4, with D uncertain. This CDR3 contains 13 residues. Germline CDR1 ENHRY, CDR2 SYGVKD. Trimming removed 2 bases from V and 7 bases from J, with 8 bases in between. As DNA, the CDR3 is TGTGCCATCAGTGAGGCGGTTACTGAAAAACTGTTTTTT. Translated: CAISEAVTEKLFF.

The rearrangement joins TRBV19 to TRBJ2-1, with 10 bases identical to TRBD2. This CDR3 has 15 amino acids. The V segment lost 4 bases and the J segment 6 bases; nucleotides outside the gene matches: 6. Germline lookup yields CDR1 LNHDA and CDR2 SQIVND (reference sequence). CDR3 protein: CASSKPLAGLNEQFF. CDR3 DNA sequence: TGTGCCAGTAGTAAACCACTAGCGGGGCTCAATGAGCAGTTCTTC.

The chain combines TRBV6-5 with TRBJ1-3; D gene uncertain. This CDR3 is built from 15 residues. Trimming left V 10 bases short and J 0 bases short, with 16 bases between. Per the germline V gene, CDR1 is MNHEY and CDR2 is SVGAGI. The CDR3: CATGRVISSGNTIYF. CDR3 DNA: TGTGCCACTGGGCGGGTCATAAGCTCTGGAAACACCATATATTTT.

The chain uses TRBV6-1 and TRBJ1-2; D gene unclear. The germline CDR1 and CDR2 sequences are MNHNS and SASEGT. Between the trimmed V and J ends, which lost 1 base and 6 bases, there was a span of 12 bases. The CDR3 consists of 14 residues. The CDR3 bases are TGTGCCAGCAGTGAAGAGCGGGGAGGTGATGGCTACACCTTC. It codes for CASSEERGGDGYTF.

The CDR3 DNA reads TGTGCCAGCAGCATCCGCGGGGGCCCTAATGAACCTACGCAGTATTTT. Encoded protein: CASSIRGGPNEPTQYF. This chain links TRBV9 with TRBJ2-3, with D possibly TRBD2 on 7 matching bases. Germline CDR1 is SGDLS and CDR2 is YYNGEE. CDR3 size: 16 residues. V lost 4 bases and J 8 bases, leaving 23 bases between the germline ends. The full variable domain, rest sourced from reference TRBV9 and TRBJ2-3, is DSGVTQTPKHLITATGQRVTLRCSPRSGDLSVYWYQQSLDQGLQFLIQYYNGEERAKGNILERFSAQQFPDLHSELNLSSLELGDSALYFCASSIRGGPNEPTQYFGPGTRLTVL.

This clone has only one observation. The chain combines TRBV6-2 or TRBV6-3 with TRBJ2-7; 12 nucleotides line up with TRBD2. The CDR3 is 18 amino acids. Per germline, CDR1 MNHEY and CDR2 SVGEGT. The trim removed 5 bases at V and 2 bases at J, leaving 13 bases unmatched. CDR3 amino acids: CASSRRSTSGGATYEQYF. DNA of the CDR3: TGTGCCAGCAGTCGCCGATCGACTAGCGGGGGCGCAACCTACGAGCAGTACTTC.

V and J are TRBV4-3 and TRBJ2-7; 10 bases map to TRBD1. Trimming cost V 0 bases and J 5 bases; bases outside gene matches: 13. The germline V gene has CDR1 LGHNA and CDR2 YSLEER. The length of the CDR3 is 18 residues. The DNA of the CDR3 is TGCGCCAGCAGCCAAGATCCCCCCCGGGACAGGGGCACCAACGAGCAGTACTTC. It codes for CASSQDPPRDRGTNEQYF.

The CDR3 region is CASSVGLGQGNTIYF. CDR3 sequence (DNA): TGTGCCAGCAGCGTAGGGTTGGGACAGGGAAACACCATATATTTT. The V call is TRBV9, the J call TRBJ1-3; 7 bases are shared with TRBD1. Germline assignment: CDR1 SGDLS and CDR2 YYNGEE. The length of the CDR3 is 15 residues. V dropped 0 bases and J dropped 4; count of bases not matched to a gene: 4.

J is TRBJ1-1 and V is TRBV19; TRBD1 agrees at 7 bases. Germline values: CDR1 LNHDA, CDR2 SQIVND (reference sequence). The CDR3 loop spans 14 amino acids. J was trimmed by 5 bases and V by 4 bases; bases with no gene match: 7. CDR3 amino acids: CASSTPTGRTEAFF. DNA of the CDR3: TGTGCCAGTAGTACCCCGACAGGGAGAACTGAAGCTTTCTTT.

The CDR3 DNA is TGTGCCAGCAGCTGCATTAGTTGGGGCGAGGAGCAGTACTTC. Protein: CASSCISWGEEQYF. The J gene is TRBJ2-7, the V gene TRBV11-1; TRBD1 is a possible D gene (5 bases). There are 14 residues in the CDR3. Germline V gene data show CDR1 as SGHAT and CDR2 as FQDESV (reference sequence). Deletions cut 4 bases from V and 7 bases from J, with 17 bases between. Full variable domain (remainder filled in from reference TRBV11-1 and TRBJ2-7): EAEVAQSPRYKITEKSQAVAFWCDPISGHATLYWYRQILGQGPELLVQFQDESVVDDSQLPKDRFSAERLKGVDSTLKIQPAELGDSAMYLCASSCISWGEEQYFGPGTRLTVT.

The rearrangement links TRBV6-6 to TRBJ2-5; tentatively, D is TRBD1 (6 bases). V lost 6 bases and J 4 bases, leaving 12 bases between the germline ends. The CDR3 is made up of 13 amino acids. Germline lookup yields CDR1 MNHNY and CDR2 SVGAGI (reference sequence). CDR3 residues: CASSIQGIETQYF. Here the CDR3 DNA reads TGTGCCAGCAGCATACAGGGAATAGAGACCCAGTACTTC.

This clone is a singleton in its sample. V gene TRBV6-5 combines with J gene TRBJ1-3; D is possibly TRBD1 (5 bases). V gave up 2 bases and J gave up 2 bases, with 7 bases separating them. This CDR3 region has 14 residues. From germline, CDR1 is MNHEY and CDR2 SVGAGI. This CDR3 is CASSYTGAGNTIYF. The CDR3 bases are TGTGCCAGCAGTTACACGGGGGCTGGAAACACCATATATTTT.

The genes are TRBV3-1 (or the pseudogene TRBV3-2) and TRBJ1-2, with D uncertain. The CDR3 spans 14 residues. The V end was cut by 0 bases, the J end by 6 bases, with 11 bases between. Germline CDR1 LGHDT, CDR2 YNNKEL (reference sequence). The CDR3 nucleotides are TGTGCCAGCAGCCAAGATACAGTTTCGGATGGCTACACCTTC. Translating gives CASSQDTVSDGYTF.

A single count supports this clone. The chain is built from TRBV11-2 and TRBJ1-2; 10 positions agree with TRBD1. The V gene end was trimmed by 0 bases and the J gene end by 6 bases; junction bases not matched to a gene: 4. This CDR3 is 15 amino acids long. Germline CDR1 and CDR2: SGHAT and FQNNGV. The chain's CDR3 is CASSLDWGTGDGYTF. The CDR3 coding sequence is TGTGCCAGCAGCTTAGATTGGGGGACAGGGGATGGCTACACCTTC. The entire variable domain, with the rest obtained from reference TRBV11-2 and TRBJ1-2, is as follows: EAGVAQSPRYKIIEKRQSVAFWCNPISGHATLYWYQQILGQGPKLLIQFQNNGVVDDSQLPKDRFSAERLKGVDSTLKIQPAKLEDSAVYLCASSLDWGTGDGYTFGSGTRLTVV.

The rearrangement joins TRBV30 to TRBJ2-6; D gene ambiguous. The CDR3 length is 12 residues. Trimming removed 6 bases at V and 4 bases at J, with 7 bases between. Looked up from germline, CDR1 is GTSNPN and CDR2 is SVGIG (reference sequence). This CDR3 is CACPSGANVLTF. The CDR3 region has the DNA TGTGCCTGCCCGTCCGGGGCCAACGTCCTGACTTTC.

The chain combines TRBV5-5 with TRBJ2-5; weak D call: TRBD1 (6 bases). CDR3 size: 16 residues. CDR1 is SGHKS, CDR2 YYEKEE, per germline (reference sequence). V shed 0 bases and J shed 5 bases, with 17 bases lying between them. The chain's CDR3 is CASSLGGTNNWETQYF. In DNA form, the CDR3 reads TGTGCCAGCAGCTTGGGGGGGACAAACAATTGGGAGACCCAGTACTTC.

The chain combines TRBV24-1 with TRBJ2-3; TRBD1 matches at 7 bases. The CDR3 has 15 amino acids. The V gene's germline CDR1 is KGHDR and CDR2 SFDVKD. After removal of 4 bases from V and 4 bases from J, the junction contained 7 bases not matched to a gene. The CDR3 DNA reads TGTGCCACCAGTGAACCGACAGGGTTATCAGATACGCAGTATTTT. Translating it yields CATSEPTGLSDTQYF.

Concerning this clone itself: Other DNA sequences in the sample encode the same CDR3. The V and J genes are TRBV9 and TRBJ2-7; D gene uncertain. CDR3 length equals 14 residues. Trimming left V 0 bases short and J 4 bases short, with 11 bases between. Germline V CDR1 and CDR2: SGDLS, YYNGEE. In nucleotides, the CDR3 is TGTGCCAGCAGCGTAGGGGCAGGTTCATACGAGCAGTACTTC. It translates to CASSVGAGSYEQYF. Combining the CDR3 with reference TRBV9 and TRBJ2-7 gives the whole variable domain DSGVTQTPKHLITATGQRVTLRCSPRSGDLSVYWYQQSLDQGLQFLIQYYNGEERAKGNILERFSAQQFPDLHSELNLSSLELGDSALYFCASSVGAGSYEQYFGPGTRLTVT.

The CDR3 is CASQGAENSPLHF. The CDR3 DNA follows: TGTGCCAGCCAGGGGGCAGAAAATTCACCCCTCCACTTT. V is TRBV28 and J is TRBJ1-6; 8 bases map to TRBD1. J gave up 7 bases and V 8 bases, and 4 bases lay outside the gene matches. This CDR3 region has 13 residues. Germline CDR1 is MDHEN and CDR2 is SYDVKM.

This CDR3 reads CASSLAGTRSTNEKLFF. CDR3 in DNA: TGTGCCAGCAGCTTAGCAGGCACCAGGTCAACTAATGAAAAACTGTTTTTT. The V gene is TRBV7-8, the J gene TRBJ1-4; D gene unclear. The length of the CDR3 is 17 residues. Germline-derived CDR1 and CDR2 are SGHVS and FQNEAQ. V was trimmed by 0 bases and J by 0 bases, leaving 11 bases between them.

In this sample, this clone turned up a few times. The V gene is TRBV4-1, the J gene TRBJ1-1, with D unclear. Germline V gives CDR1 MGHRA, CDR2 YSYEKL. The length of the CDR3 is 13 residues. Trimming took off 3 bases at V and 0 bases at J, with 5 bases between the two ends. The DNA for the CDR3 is TGCGCCAGCAGCCAGCAGATGAACACTGAAGCTTTCTTT. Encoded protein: CASSQQMNTEAFF.

The CDR3 sequence: CASSQRPGLLGVTDTQYF. The DNA for the CDR3 is TGTGCCAGCAGTCAACGCCCTGGGCTCCTAGGGGTTACAGATACGCAGTATTTT. V gene TRBV27 combines with J gene TRBJ2-3, with D perhaps matching TRBD1 (5 bases). Trimming removed 5 bases at V and 3 bases at J, with 24 bases between. The CDR3 contains 18 residues. The V gene's germline CDR1 is MNHEY and CDR2 SMNVEV (reference sequence).

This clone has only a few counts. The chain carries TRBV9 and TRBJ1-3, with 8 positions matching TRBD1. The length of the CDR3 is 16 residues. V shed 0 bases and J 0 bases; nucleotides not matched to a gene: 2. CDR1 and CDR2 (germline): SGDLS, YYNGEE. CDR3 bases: TGTGCCAGCAGCGTAGGACAGGGGCACTCTGGAAACACCATATATTTT. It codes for CASSVGQGHSGNTIYF.